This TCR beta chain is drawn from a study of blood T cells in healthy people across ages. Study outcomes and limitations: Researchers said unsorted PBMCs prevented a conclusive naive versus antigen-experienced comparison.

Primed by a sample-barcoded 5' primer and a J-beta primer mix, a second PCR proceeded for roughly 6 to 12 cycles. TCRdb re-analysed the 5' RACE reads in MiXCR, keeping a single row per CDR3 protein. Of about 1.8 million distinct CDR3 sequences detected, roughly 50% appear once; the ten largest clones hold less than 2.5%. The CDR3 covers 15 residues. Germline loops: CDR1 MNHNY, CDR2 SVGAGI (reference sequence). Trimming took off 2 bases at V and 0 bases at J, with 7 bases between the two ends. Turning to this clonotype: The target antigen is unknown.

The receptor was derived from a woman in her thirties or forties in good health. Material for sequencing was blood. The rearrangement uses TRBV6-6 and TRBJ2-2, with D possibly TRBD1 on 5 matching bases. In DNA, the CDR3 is TGTGCCAGCAGTTACGTGGGGCCGAACACCGGGGAGCTGTTTTTT. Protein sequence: CASSYVGPNTGELFF.